This T cell receptor (beta chain) was recovered during a study of T cells expressing NK-cell markers. After re-calling the 5' RACE reads, TCRdb lists one entry per CDR3 protein, DNA absent. The data include roughly 180,000 distinct CDR3 sequences; the top ten clones carry approximately 17%. CDR3 size: 13 residues. Germline CDR1 is LNHNV and CDR2 is YYDKDF (reference sequence). The sequence derives from a woman aged 18-70 years in good health. The chain employs TRBV15 and TRBJ2-7. The sample taken for sequencing was blood T cells: a sorted CD56 or NKG2C T cell subset, CD4+ or CD8+ T cells, or bulk PBMC T cells (not recorded which). CDR3: CATSRIRVYEQYF.